The next 16 T cell receptor beta chains were all read from a single sample in a study of cytomegalovirus exposure and HLA in healthy donors. The method was immunoSEQ multiplex PCR; TCRdb's version includes in-frame clones alone and lacks a portion of them. Of about 130,000 clones listed, 85% to 90% are singletons. Sequencing input: PBMCs. All receptors derive from a woman aged 18-29 years in good health and CMV-seropositive.

The chain recombines TRBV2 with TRBJ2-3, with D maybe TRBD2 (6 bases). This CDR3 region has 13 residues. The V gene's germline CDR1 is SNHLY and CDR2 FYNNEI. Trimming took off 6 bases at V and 0 bases at J, with 7 bases between the two ends. CDR3: CASRRDSTDTQYF. DNA of the CDR3: TGTGCCAGCAGGCGGGACAGCACAGATACGCAGTATTTT.

The rearrangement uses TRBV4-1 and TRBJ2-1, with D tentatively TRBD2 (6 bases). The CDR3 length is 16 residues. The germline gives CDR1 MGHRA, CDR2 YSYEKL. Trimming removed 6 bases at V and 8 bases at J, with 23 bases between. Here the CDR3 DNA reads TGCGCCAGCAGGCATGGAGGGACGAGGGAGGTTTATGAGCAGTTCTTC. Translation gives CASRHGGTREVYEQFF.

The genes are TRBV13 and TRBJ2-5; TRBD1 aligns across 7 bases. The V gene's germline CDR1 is PRHDT and CDR2 FYEKMQ (reference sequence). The CDR3 covers 15 residues. The V gene end was trimmed by 1 base and the J gene end by 5 bases; junction bases not matched to a gene: 7. The CDR3 bases are TGTGCCAGCAGCTTAGCGACAGGGAATCAGGAGACCCAGTACTTC. Translating gives CASSLATGNQETQYF.

The J gene is TRBJ2-5, the V gene TRBV9; 11 nucleotides agree with TRBD2. The germline gives CDR1 SGDLS, CDR2 YYNGEE. This CDR3 comprises 15 residues. V trimming: 5 bases; J trimming: 5 bases; junction bases outside the gene matches: 8. The CDR3 bases are TGTGCCAGCAGTGATAGCGGGGGGGCCTGGGAGACCCAGTACTTC. Translating it yields CASSDSGGAWETQYF.

The rearrangement uses TRBV11-3 and TRBJ2-7, with TRBD1 identical over 7 bases. The CDR3 runs to 15 residues. CDR1 and CDR2 (germline): SGHNT, YENEEA. Losses at the gene ends were 5 bases for V and 6 bases for J; bases not matched to a gene: 13. CDR3 sequence (DNA): TGTGCCAGCAGCCTCGGACAGGCTGACCTCTCCGAGCAGTACTTC. Residues: CASSLGQADLSEQYF.

This clone was seen only once. The chain couples TRBV30 to TRBJ2-4, with D perhaps matching TRBD2 (6 bases). Looked up from germline, CDR1 is GTSNPN and CDR2 is SVGIG (reference sequence). The CDR3 covers 12 residues. V lost 5 bases, J lost 7 bases, and 12 bases lay in between. The CDR3 nucleotides read TGTGCCTGGTCAGGTGGGGGGAACATTCAGTACTTC. It is translated as CAWSGGGNIQYF.

This rearrangement joins TRBV27 to TRBJ1-3; TRBD1 is a possible D gene (5 bases). Germline V gene data show CDR1 as MNHEY and CDR2 as SMNVEV (reference sequence). Trimming took off 0 bases at V and 2 bases at J, with 8 bases between the two ends. The CDR3 is made up of 15 amino acids. The CDR3: CASSLSIGAGNTIYF. The CDR3 DNA is TGTGCCAGCAGTTTATCAATAGGGGCTGGAAACACCATATATTTT.

At least ten counts were recorded for this clone. This chain connects TRBV10-1 to TRBJ1-6; a possible D gene is TRBD1 (5 bases). The germline V gene encodes CDR1 WNHNN and CDR2 SYGVQD (reference sequence). The CDR3 has 14 amino acids. The V gene lost 6 bases and the J gene lost 6 bases, with 12 bases spanning the gap. CDR3 sequence reads: CASRSGTPNSPLHF. CDR3 sequence (DNA): TGCGCCAGCAGATCCGGGACTCCTAATTCACCCCTCCACTTT.

This chain joins TRBV7-2 and TRBJ1-3, with TRBD1 matching 7 bases. Germline values: CDR1 SGHTA, CDR2 FQGNSA. Trimming took 0 bases from V and 15 from J; bases not matched to a gene: 11. The CDR3 consists of 14 residues. The DNA for the CDR3 is TGTGCCAGCAGCTTAGCCCCTGCTAGGACAGGCCCATATTTT. This translates into CASSLAPARTGPYF.

J is TRBJ1-1 and V is TRBV12-5; 12 bases align to TRBD1. Germline loops: CDR1 LGHNT, CDR2 FRNRAP. Trimming at V came to 6 bases and at J to 1 base, leaving 6 bases not matched to a gene. This CDR3 has 16 amino acids. The CDR3 bases are TGTGCTAGTGGGCGGGGACAGGGGGCCGCGAACACTGAAGCTTTCTTT. This encodes CASGRGQGAANTEAFF.

The chain combines TRBV14 with TRBJ2-3; D possibly corresponds to TRBD2 (5 bases). Germline V gene lookup returns CDR1 SGHDN and CDR2 FVKESK. V was trimmed by 0 bases and J by 0 bases, leaving 16 bases between them. This CDR3 has 18 amino acids. The chain's CDR3 is CASSQDWGEAFSTDTQYF. CDR3 nucleotides: TGTGCCAGCAGCCAAGACTGGGGAGAGGCGTTTAGCACAGATACGCAGTATTTT.

V usage is TRBV2 and J usage is TRBJ2-3; TRBD1 agrees at 7 bases. Germline V gene data show CDR1 as SNHLY and CDR2 as FYNNEI. This CDR3 is built from 14 residues. The junction had 9 bases not matched to a gene; V was cut back by 8 bases and J by 4 bases. The CDR3 protein is CASARDRGPDTQYF. DNA for the CDR3: TGTGCCAGCGCCCGGGACAGAGGCCCAGATACGCAGTATTTT. Full variable domain (missing parts from reference TRBV2 and TRBJ2-3): EPEVTQTPSHQVTQMGQEVILRCVPISNHLYFYWYRQILGQKVEFLVSFYNNEISEKSEIFDDQFSVERPDGSNFTLKIRSTKLEDSAMYFCASARDRGPDTQYFGPGTRLTVL.

The J gene is TRBJ2-5, the V gene TRBV7-6, with 14 bases lining up with TRBD2. The CDR3 loop spans 17 amino acids. V trimming: 5 bases; J trimming: 2 bases; junction bases outside the gene matches: 7. Per the germline V gene, CDR1 is SGHVS and CDR2 is FNYEAQ. CDR3 in amino acids: CASSPRRTSGGQETQYF. CDR3 sequence (DNA): TGTGCCAGCAGCCCCCGGCGGACTAGCGGGGGGCAAGAGACCCAGTACTTC.

V is TRBV25-1 and J is TRBJ2-7, with 7 bases lining up with TRBD1. Germline V CDR1 and CDR2: MGHDK, SYGVNS. Losses at the gene ends were 3 bases for V and 4 bases for J; bases not matched to a gene: 9. The CDR3 contains 15 residues. The CDR3 sequence is CASSDPGGAVYEQYF. The CDR3 region has the DNA TGTGCCAGCAGTGACCCAGGGGGAGCGGTATACGAGCAGTACTTC.

Here the CDR3 DNA reads TGCGCCAGCAGCCGCCTACCGGGAAAGGGAGGCTACACCTTC. Protein: CASSRLPGKGGYTF. The V gene is TRBV4-1, the J gene TRBJ1-2; D gene unclear. The CDR3 loop spans 14 amino acids. With 4 bases removed from V and 8 bases from J, the gap between germline ends came to 17 bases. Looked up from germline, CDR1 is MGHRA and CDR2 is YSYEKL.

V and J are TRBV6-5 and TRBJ1-1, with TRBD1 as a possible D gene (6 bases). Trimming cost V 4 bases and J 0 bases, with 12 bases left between them. This CDR3 has 15 amino acids. CDR1 MNHEY and CDR2 SVGAGI come from the germline V gene. CDR3 region: CASSWTTGLNTEAFF. CDR3 nucleotide sequence: TGTGCCAGCAGTTGGACCACAGGGTTGAACACTGAAGCTTTCTTT.